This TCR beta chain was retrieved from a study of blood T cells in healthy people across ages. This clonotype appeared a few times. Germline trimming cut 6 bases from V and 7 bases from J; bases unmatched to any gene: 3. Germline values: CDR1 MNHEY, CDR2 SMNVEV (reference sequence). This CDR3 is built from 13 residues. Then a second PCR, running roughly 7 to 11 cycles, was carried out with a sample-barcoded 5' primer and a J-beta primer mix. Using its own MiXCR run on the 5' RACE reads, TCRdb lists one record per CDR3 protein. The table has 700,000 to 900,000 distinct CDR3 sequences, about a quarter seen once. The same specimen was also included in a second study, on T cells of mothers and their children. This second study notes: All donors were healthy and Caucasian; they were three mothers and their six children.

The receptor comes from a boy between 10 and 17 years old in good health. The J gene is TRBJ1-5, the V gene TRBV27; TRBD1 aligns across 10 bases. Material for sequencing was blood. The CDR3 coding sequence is TGTGCCAGCAGACAGGACAGGGGGCAGCCCCAGCATTTT. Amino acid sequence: CASRQDRGQPQHF.